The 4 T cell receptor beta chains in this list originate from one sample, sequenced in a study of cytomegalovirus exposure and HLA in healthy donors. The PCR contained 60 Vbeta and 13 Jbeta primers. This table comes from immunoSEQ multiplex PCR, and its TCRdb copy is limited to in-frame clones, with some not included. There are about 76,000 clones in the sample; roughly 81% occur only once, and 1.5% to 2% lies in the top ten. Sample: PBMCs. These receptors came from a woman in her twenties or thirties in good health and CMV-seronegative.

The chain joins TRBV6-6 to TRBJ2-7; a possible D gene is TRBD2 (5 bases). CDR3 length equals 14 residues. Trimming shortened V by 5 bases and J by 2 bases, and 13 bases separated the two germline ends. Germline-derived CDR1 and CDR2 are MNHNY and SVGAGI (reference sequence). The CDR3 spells CASSTPGGAYEQYF. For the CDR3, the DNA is TGTGCCAGCAGTACCCCAGGAGGAGCCTACGAGCAGTACTTC.

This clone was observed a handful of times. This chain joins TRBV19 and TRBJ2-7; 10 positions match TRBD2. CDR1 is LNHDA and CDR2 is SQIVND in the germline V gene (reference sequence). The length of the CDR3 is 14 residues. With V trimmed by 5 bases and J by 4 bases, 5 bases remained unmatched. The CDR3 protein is CASSDGLAVYEQYF. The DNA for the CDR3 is TGTGCCAGTAGTGACGGACTAGCGGTATACGAGCAGTACTTC.

CDR3 in amino acids: CASSLALVSSSGNTIYF. CDR3 nucleotides: TGTGCCAGCAGCTTAGCGCTGGTGTCGAGCTCTGGAAACACCATATATTTT. This chain joins TRBV7-2 and TRBJ1-3; D remains ambiguous. Trimming shortened V by 0 bases and J by 0 bases, and 12 bases separated the two germline ends. Germline CDR1 and CDR2: SGHTA and FQGNSA. The CDR3 totals 17 residues. The whole variable domain, remainder taken from reference TRBV7-2 and TRBJ1-3, is GAGVSQSPSNKVTEKGKDVELRCDPISGHTALYWYRQSLGQGLEFLIYFQGNSAPDKSGLPSDRFSAERTGGSVSTLTIQRTQQEDSAVYLCASSLALVSSSGNTIYFGEGSWLTVV.

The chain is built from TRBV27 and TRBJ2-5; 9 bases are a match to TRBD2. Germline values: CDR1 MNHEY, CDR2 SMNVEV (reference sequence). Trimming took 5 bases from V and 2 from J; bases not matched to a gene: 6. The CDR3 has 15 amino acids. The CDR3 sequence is CASSPTTSGQETQYF. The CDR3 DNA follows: TGTGCCAGCAGTCCGACGACTAGCGGACAAGAGACCCAGTACTTC.